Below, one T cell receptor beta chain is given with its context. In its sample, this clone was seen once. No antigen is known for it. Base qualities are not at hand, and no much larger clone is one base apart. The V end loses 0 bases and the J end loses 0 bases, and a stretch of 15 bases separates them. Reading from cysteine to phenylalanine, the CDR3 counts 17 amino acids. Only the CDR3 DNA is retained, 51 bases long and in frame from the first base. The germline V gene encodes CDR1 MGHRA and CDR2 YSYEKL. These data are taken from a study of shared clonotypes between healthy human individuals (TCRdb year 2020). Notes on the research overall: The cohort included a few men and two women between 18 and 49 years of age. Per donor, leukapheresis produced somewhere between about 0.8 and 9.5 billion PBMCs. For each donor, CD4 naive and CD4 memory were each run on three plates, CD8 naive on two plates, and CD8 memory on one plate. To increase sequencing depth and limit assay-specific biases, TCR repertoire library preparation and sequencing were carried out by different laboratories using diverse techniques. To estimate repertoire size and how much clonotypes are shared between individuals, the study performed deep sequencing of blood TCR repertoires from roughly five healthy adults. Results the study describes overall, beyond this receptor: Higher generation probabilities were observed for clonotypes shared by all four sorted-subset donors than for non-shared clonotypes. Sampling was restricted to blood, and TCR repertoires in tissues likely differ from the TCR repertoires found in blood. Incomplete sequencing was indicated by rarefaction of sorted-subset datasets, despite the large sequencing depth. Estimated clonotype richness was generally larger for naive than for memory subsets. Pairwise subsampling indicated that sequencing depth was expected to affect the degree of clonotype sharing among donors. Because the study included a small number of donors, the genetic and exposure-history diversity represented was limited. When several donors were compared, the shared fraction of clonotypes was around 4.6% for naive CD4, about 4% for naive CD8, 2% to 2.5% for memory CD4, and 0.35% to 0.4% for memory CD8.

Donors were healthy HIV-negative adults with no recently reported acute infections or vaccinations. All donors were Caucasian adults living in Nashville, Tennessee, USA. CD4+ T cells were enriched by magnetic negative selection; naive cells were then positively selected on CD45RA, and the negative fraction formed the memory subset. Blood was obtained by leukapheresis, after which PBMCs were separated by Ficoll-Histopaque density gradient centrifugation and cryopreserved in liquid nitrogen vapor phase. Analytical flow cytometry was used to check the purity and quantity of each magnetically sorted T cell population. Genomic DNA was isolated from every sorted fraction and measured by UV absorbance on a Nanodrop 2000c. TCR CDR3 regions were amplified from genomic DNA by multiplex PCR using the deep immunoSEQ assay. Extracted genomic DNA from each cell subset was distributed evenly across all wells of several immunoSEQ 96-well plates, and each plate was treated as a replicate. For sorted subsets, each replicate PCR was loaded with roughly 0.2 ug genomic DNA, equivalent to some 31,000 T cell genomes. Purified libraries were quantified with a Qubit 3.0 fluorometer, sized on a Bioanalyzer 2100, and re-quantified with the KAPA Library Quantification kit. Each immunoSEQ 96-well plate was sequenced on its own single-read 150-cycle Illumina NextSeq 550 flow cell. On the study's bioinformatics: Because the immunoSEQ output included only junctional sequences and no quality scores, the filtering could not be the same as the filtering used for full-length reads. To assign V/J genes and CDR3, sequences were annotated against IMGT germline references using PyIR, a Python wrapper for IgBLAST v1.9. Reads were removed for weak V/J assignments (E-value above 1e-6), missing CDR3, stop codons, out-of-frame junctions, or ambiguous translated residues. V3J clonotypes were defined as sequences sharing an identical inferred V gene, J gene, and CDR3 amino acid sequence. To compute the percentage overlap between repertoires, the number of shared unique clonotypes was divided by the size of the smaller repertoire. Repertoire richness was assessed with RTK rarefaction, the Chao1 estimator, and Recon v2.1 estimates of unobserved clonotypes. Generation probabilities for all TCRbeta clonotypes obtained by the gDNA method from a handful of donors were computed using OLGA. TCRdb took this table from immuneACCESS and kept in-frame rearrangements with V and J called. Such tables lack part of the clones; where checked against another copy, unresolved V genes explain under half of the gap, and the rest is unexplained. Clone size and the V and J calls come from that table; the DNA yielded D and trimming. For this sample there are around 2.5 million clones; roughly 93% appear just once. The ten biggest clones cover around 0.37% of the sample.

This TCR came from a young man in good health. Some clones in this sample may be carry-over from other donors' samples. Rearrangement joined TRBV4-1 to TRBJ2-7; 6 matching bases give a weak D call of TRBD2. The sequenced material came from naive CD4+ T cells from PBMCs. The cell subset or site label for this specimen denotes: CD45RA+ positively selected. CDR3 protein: CASSQDSGRGTSYEQYF. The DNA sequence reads TGCGCCAGCAGCCAAGATTCTGGGCGGGGTACCTCCTACGAGCAGTACTTC.